What follows are 30 T cell receptor beta chains derived from one specimen sequenced in a study of blood T cell repertoires in COVID-19 (TCRdb year 2020). Receptor amplification or capture employed the immunoSEQ multiplex PCR assay. TCRdb stores this immuneACCESS table with in-frame sequences only. Part of the clones is absent; in the studies checked, under half of the shortfall reflects unresolved V genes, and no reason is known for the rest. The sample table shows under 150,000 clones, and 81% are seen once. The ten largest clones represent around 1.5% of the sample. The sample taken for sequencing was peripheral blood. The receptors were sampled from a man between 50 and 59 years old with acute or convalescent COVID-19.

The genes are TRBV6-6 and TRBJ2-2, with 7 bases matching TRBD1. The CDR3 runs to 13 residues. CDR1 is MNHNY, CDR2 SVGAGI, per germline (reference sequence). The V gene end was trimmed by 6 bases and the J gene end by 7 bases; junction bases not matched to a gene: 5. The CDR3 loop is CASSLNRGGELFF. The CDR3 region has the DNA TGTGCCAGCAGCCTCAACAGGGGCGGGGAGCTGTTTTTT.

The rearrangement links TRBV2 to TRBJ1-5; 7 nucleotides line up with TRBD1. CDR1 and CDR2 (germline): SNHLY, FYNNEI. CDR3 length: 15 amino acids. J gave up 0 bases and V 4 bases, and 3 bases lay outside the gene matches. The CDR3 protein is CASSAGGISNQPQHF. CDR3 nucleotides: TGTGCCAGCAGTGCAGGGGGGATTAGCAATCAGCCCCAGCATTTT.

This rearrangement joins TRBV9 to TRBJ1-2; possible D gene TRBD1, 5 bases. The germline gives CDR1 SGDLS, CDR2 YYNGEE. CDR3 length: 14 residues. Trimming stripped 4 bases from V and 4 bases from J, with 14 bases between. The CDR3 here is CASSPISGSYGYTF. DNA for the CDR3: TGTGCCAGCAGCCCCATCTCAGGGTCCTATGGCTACACCTTC.

The V gene is TRBV4-1, the J gene TRBJ1-2; 8 bases agree with TRBD1. Trimming removed 0 bases from V and 0 bases from J; junction bases left unmatched: 12. The CDR3 totals 19 residues. Germline V gives CDR1 MGHRA, CDR2 YSYEKL. The CDR3 spells CASSQDTGGRTRTNYGYTF. The DNA for the CDR3 is TGCGCCAGCAGCCAAGACACAGGGGGGCGCACGCGGACTAACTATGGCTACACCTTC.

The chain uses TRBV29-1 and TRBJ2-7; a weak D match, TRBD1 (7 bases). This CDR3 is built from 17 residues. V lost 5 bases and J 4 bases, leaving 27 bases between the germline ends. Germline lookup yields CDR1 SQVTM and CDR2 ANQGSEA. The CDR3 reads CSVLIGMRGQTRYEQYF. In nucleotides, the CDR3 is TGCAGCGTTTTGATTGGGATGCGGGGACAGACAAGATACGAGCAGTACTTC.

This chain uses TRBV10-3 with TRBJ1-1, with D tentatively TRBD1 (5 bases). The germline V gene has CDR1 ENHRY and CDR2 SYGVKD. Trimming took 3 bases from V and 4 from J, leaving 18 bases between them. The CDR3 runs 16 residues. The CDR3 loop is CAISDPGLPEGTEAFF. Here the CDR3 DNA reads TGTGCCATCAGTGACCCGGGACTCCCCGAGGGCACTGAAGCTTTCTTT.

The V gene is TRBV5-4, the J gene TRBJ1-6, with D tentatively TRBD1 (5 bases). Trimming removed 2 bases at V and 10 bases at J, with 16 bases between. CDR1 and CDR2 (germline): SGHNT, YYREEE (reference sequence). This CDR3 contains 15 residues. CDR3: CASSFGGVASSPLHF. The DNA for the CDR3 is TGTGCCAGCAGCTTTGGGGGGGTGGCAAGCTCACCCCTCCACTTT. Looking up the rest from reference TRBV5-4 and TRBJ1-6 gives the full variable domain: ETGVTQSPTHLIKTRGQQVTLRCSSQSGHNTVSWYQQALGQGPQFIFQYYREEENGRGNFPPRFSGLQFPNYSSELNVNALELDDSALYLCASSFGGVASSPLHFGNGTRLTVT.

The chain employs TRBV5-1 and TRBJ1-1, with D tentatively TRBD1 (6 bases). Germline V gives CDR1 SGHRS, CDR2 YFSETQ. The CDR3 contains 15 residues. V was trimmed by 1 base and J by 2 bases, leaving 12 bases between them. CDR3 amino acids: CASSLYQGTNTEAFF. DNA for the CDR3: TGCGCCAGCAGCTTGTATCAGGGGACAAACACTGAAGCTTTCTTT.

V gene TRBV14 combines with J gene TRBJ1-1; 10 bases fit TRBD1. V lost 3 bases, J lost 5 bases, and 12 bases stayed unmatched. The germline V gene encodes CDR1 SGHDN and CDR2 FVKESK. The length of the CDR3 is 17 residues. The CDR3 bases are TGTGCCAGCAGCCATAGGGGACAGGGGAATAAGAGGACTGAAGCTTTCTTT. Amino acid sequence: CASSHRGQGNKRTEAFF.

The CDR3 reads CASSRQGTQYF. For the CDR3, the DNA is TGTGCCAGCAGCCGACAGGGGACCCAGTACTTC. The J gene is TRBJ2-5, the V gene TRBV6-5; the match to TRBD1 covers 7 bases. The V segment lost 6 bases and the J segment 7 bases; nucleotides outside the gene matches: 2. The germline V gene encodes CDR1 MNHEY and CDR2 SVGAGI. The CDR3 runs to 11 residues.

This chain connects TRBV18 to TRBJ2-7; 9 bases fit TRBD1. Unmatched junction bases numbered 3, after V lost 0 bases and J lost 3 bases. The CDR3 runs to 15 residues. The V gene's germline CDR1 is KGHSH and CDR2 LQKENI. The CDR3 DNA is TGTGCCAGCTCACCACCACAGGGGGCGGGCTACGAGCAGTACTTC. Its translation is CASSPPQGAGYEQYF. Full variable domain (missing parts from reference TRBV18 and TRBJ2-7): NAGVMQNPRHLVRRRGQEARLRCSPMKGHSHVYWYRQLPEEGLKFMVYLQKENIIDESGMPKERFSAEFPKEGPSILRIQQVVRGDSAAYFCASSPPQGAGYEQYFGPGTRLTVT.

The rearrangement links TRBV9 to TRBJ1-6, with 9 bases lining up with TRBD1. The germline V gene has CDR1 SGDLS and CDR2 YYNGEE. Trimming removed 3 bases from V and 6 bases from J; junction bases left unmatched: 4. The CDR3 totals 15 residues. For the CDR3, the DNA is TGTGCCAGCAGCGAACAGGGGGCCGGTAATTCACCCCTCCACTTT. This encodes CASSEQGAGNSPLHF.

The chain uses TRBV2 and TRBJ1-5; weak D call: TRBD1 (6 bases). The CDR3 is made up of 17 amino acids. The ends were cut back, 4 bases at V and 4 bases at J, with 20 bases in the middle. The germline V gene has CDR1 SNHLY and CDR2 FYNNEI. CDR3 loop: CASSAAGGPRANQPQHF. CDR3 bases: TGTGCCAGCAGTGCCGCGGGGGGCCCCAGGGCAAATCAGCCCCAGCATTTT. Based on the CDR3 plus reference TRBV2 and TRBJ1-5, the full variable domain is EPEVTQTPSHQVTQMGQEVILRCVPISNHLYFYWYRQILGQKVEFLVSFYNNEISEKSEIFDDQFSVERPDGSNFTLKIRSTKLEDSAMYFCASSAAGGPRANQPQHFGDGTRLSIL.

The chain combines TRBV7-2 with TRBJ1-2, with 7 bases fitting TRBD1. With 5 bases clipped from V and 6 bases from J, the junction kept 6 bases outside the gene matches. Germline assignment: CDR1 SGHTA and CDR2 FQGNSA. The CDR3 length is 13 residues. The CDR3 sequence is CASSRQGTHGYTF. The CDR3 DNA is TGTGCCAGCAGCAGACAGGGCACACATGGCTACACCTTC.

This clone was seen a few times. J is TRBJ2-7 and V is TRBV5-6; 7 bases are shared with TRBD1. From germline, CDR1 is SGHDT and CDR2 YYEEEE. The V and J ends lost 1 base and 0 bases, in that order; junction bases with no gene match: 7. CDR3 length: 16 residues. This CDR3 is CASSLNEGGRSYEQYV. The CDR3 DNA follows: TGTGCCAGCAGCTTGAACGAAGGGGGCCGCTCCTACGAGCAGTACGTC.

The J gene is TRBJ2-3, the V gene TRBV4-1, with TRBD1 matching 11 bases. From germline, CDR1 is MGHRA and CDR2 YSYEKL. This CDR3 spans 16 amino acids. J was trimmed by 6 bases and V by 4 bases; bases with no gene match: 9. The CDR3 DNA follows: TGCGCCAGCAGCCGAGAGGACAGGGGGCGGGGGGATACGCAGTATTTT. It yields the protein CASSREDRGRGDTQYF.

The rearrangement uses TRBV3-1 (or the pseudogene TRBV3-2) and TRBJ1-2; D unclear. CDR1 is LGHDT, CDR2 YNNKEL, per germline (reference sequence). The CDR3 covers 13 residues. V lost 5 bases and J 5 bases, leaving 12 bases between the germline ends. In nucleotides, the CDR3 is TGTGCCAGCAGCGCCCCCGGGGAGTATGGCTACACCTTC. Translation: CASSAPGEYGYTF.

A few counts support this clone. The J gene is TRBJ2-7, the V gene TRBV4-1; TRBD1 matches at 10 bases. The trim removed 4 bases at V and 3 bases at J, leaving 9 bases unmatched. CDR3 length: 16 amino acids. The germline gives CDR1 MGHRA, CDR2 YSYEKL. CDR3 protein: CASSRSWTGGYYEQYF. Written as DNA, the CDR3 is TGCGCCAGCAGCCGGAGTTGGACAGGGGGTTACTACGAGCAGTACTTC.

This clone was picked up a small number of times. The genes are TRBV6-5 and TRBJ2-7; 10 nucleotides align to TRBD1. The length of the CDR3 is 16 residues. Trimming at V came to 4 bases and at J to 4 bases, leaving 10 bases not matched to a gene. Germline-derived CDR1 and CDR2 are MNHEY and SVGAGI. The CDR3 DNA reads TGTGCCAGCAGTTCTACCGGGACAGGGGTCGGTTACGAGCAGTACTTC. Translation: CASSSTGTGVGYEQYF.

The V call is TRBV28, the J call TRBJ2-7, with a possible D match to TRBD1 (6 bases). CDR3 size: 15 residues. V lost 3 bases and J lost 7, with 19 bases in between. Germline assignment: CDR1 MDHEN and CDR2 SYDVKM. The DNA of the CDR3 is TGTGCCAGCAGTTTGGTTGGGACAACGATAGGTGAGCAGTACTTC. This translates into CASSLVGTTIGEQYF.

This clone was detected only once. The chain combines TRBV27 with TRBJ2-7; D is ambiguous. Trimming removed 2 bases from V and 5 bases from J, with 19 bases in between. This CDR3 is 16 amino acids long. Germline CDR1 reads MNHEY; CDR2 reads SMNVEV (reference sequence). CDR3 loop: CASSLTVSQNRNEQYF. In DNA form, the CDR3 reads TGTGCCAGCAGTTTAACGGTTAGCCAGAACCGCAACGAGCAGTACTTC.

This sequence joins TRBV5-1 and TRBJ2-7, with 7 nucleotides matching TRBD1. Looked up from germline, CDR1 is SGHRS and CDR2 is YFSETQ. The V segment lost 0 bases and the J segment 5 bases; nucleotides outside the gene matches: 8. CDR3 length: 15 residues. The CDR3 DNA reads as TGCGCCAGCAGCTTGGAAGACAGGGAAATCGACGAGCAGTACTTC. It codes for CASSLEDREIDEQYF.

The V and J genes are TRBV4-1 and TRBJ2-3, with D tentatively TRBD2 (6 bases). The germline V gene encodes CDR1 MGHRA and CDR2 YSYEKL. The V and J ends lost 0 bases and 4 bases respectively, with 14 bases between them. The CDR3 spans 16 residues. The CDR3 DNA is TGCGCCAGCAGCCAAGATTCGGCGGGGAGGTCAGATACGCAGTATTTT. The encoded protein is CASSQDSAGRSDTQYF.

The chain is built from TRBV10-2 and TRBJ2-7, with a possible D match to TRBD2 (5 bases). V shed 2 bases and J shed 3 bases, with 5 bases lying between them. This CDR3 spans 12 amino acids. Germline-derived CDR1 and CDR2 are WSHSY and SAAADI. CDR3 region: CASSESGYEQYF. The DNA of the CDR3 is TGCGCCAGCAGTGAGAGCGGCTACGAGCAGTACTTC.

CDR3 nucleotides: TGTGCCAGCAGAGCCGGGACAGTAAACACTGAAGCTTTCTTT. It translates to CASRAGTVNTEAFF. The rearrangement joins TRBV2 to TRBJ1-1, with 7 bases identical to TRBD1. This CDR3 spans 14 amino acids. V shed 6 bases, J shed 2 bases, and the junction held 6 bases outside the gene matches. Germline lookup yields CDR1 SNHLY and CDR2 FYNNEI. Together with reference TRBV2 and TRBJ1-1, the CDR3 gives the full variable domain: EPEVTQTPSHQVTQMGQEVILRCVPISNHLYFYWYRQILGQKVEFLVSFYNNEISEKSEIFDDQFSVERPDGSNFTLKIRSTKLEDSAMYFCASRAGTVNTEAFFGQGTRLTVV.

Notes on this clone: Other DNA variants within this sample encode the same CDR3. This sequence joins TRBV2 and TRBJ1-4, with 7 bases fitting TRBD1. Germline CDR1 is SNHLY and CDR2 is FYNNEI. V lost 6 bases, J lost 0 bases, and 1 base stayed unmatched. CDR3 length equals 14 residues. In nucleotides, the CDR3 is TGTGCCAGCAGGACAGGGTCAACTAATGAAAAACTGTTTTTT. Translation gives CASRTGSTNEKLFF.

The chain has TRBV18 and TRBJ1-2; a possible D gene is TRBD1 (5 bases). This CDR3 comprises 15 residues. With 2 bases removed from V and 6 bases from J, the gap between germline ends came to 16 bases. The V gene's germline CDR1 is KGHSH and CDR2 LQKENI. This CDR3 is CASSPGNLGLDGYTF. For the CDR3, the DNA is TGTGCCAGCTCACCAGGGAATTTGGGACTAGATGGCTACACCTTC. Variable domain in full (rest from reference TRBV18 and TRBJ1-2): NAGVMQNPRHLVRRRGQEARLRCSPMKGHSHVYWYRQLPEEGLKFMVYLQKENIIDESGMPKERFSAEFPKEGPSILRIQQVVRGDSAAYFCASSPGNLGLDGYTFGSGTRLTVV.

This clone has only one observation. J is TRBJ2-5 and V is TRBV21-1; the table's D call, TRBD2, has no DNA check behind it. TRBV21-1 is noted as a pseudogene. The CDR3 totals 21 residues. The CDR3 is CASSPSTPGTSGGALTETQYF. Written as DNA, the CDR3 is TGTGCCAGCAGCCCGTCAACCCCCGGGACTAGCGGGGGCGCGTTAACAGAGACCCAGTACTTC.

This clone was counted only a few times. The chain carries TRBV9 and TRBJ2-1; perhaps TRBD1 as D (5 bases). Trimming pared 4 bases from V and 0 bases from J, leaving 11 bases between. The CDR3 is 15 residues long. Germline V gene lookup returns CDR1 SGDLS and CDR2 YYNGEE. For the CDR3, the DNA is TGTGCCAGCAGCTCCAGGGATAGCTCCTACAATGAGCAGTTCTTC. This gives the protein CASSSRDSSYNEQFF.

This clone was recorded once. DNA for the CDR3: TGTGCCAGCAGCTCGTTTTGGACAGAAAACTCTGGAAACACCATATATTTT. Translated, it gives CASSSFWTENSGNTIYF. This rearrangement joins TRBV11-2 to TRBJ1-3, with D perhaps TRBD1 (6 bases). The CDR3 is 17 residues long. Trimming removed 4 bases at V and 0 bases at J, with 16 bases between. CDR1 SGHAT and CDR2 FQNNGV come from the germline V gene.